Sequencing of this TCR beta chain was carried out in a study of shared T cell receptors in the human thymus. The CDR3 spans 18 residues. Germline V lookup: CDR1 LGHNA, CDR2 YSLEER. Trimming removed 3 bases from V and 4 bases from J; junction bases left unmatched: 15. Profiled with immunoSEQ multiplex PCR; TCRdb holds only in-frame clones, not every one. The sample has hundreds of thousands of clones; approximately 87% are singletons. The same data also went into a second study, on human thymus T cells. From that report: Thymic samples were excised during corrective heart operations.

The receptor was isolated from a boy under two years old with a congenital heart defect. Specimen: thymocytes. The rearrangement links TRBV4-3 to TRBJ2-7; 10 bases map to TRBD2. Written as DNA, the CDR3 is TGCGCCAGCAGCCAGAACCAAACGCGGACTAGCGGCGCATACGAGCAGTACTTC. This codes for CASSQNQTRTSGAYEQYF.